A single sample is the source of the 24 T cell receptor delta chains below, sequenced in a study of γδ T cells in repeated Plasmodium falciparum infection. Vgamma9/Vdelta2+ and Vdelta2-negative gammadelta T cells were flow-sorted from PBMC for bulk sequencing. TCRdb used CATT to re-call clones from the multiplex PCR reads. Of about 93,000 delta-chain clones detected, 0.9% to 1% appear once; the ten largest clones hold 9.6%. The specimen sequenced was gamma-delta T cells from blood. Receptors were obtained from a pool of human donors (malaria-infected and uninfected, not separated).

This clone came up many times. The V call is TRDV1, the J call TRDJ1; TRDD3 might be the D (6 bases). The CDR3 spans 20 residues. Germline CDR1 reads TSWWSYY; CDR2 reads QGS. V lost 0 bases to trimming and J lost 0 bases, with 23 bases between them. The CDR3 loop is CALGELVDFPGGHYTDKLIF. The CDR3 nucleotides read TGTGCTCTTGGGGAACTAGTAGACTTCCCCGGGGGACACTACACCGATAAACTCATCTTT.

In regard to this clone: This DNA's translation differs at residue 15 from TCRdb's protein, which comes from a much larger clone; a read error is likely, and the protein shown is translated from the DNA. The V and J genes are TRDV1 and TRDJ1, with TRDD3 matching over 11 bases. Trimming took 1 base from V and 1 from J; bases not matched to a gene: 17. The CDR3 loop spans 21 amino acids. The germline V gene encodes CDR1 TSWWSYY and CDR2 QGS. The CDR3 loop reads CALGEPVPHWGIMRSTDKLIF. The CDR3 region has the DNA TGTGCTCTTGGGGAACCTGTGCCCCACTGGGGGATAATGCGCAGCACCGATAAACTCATCTTT.

This clone was observed a handful of times. A far larger clone lies a single base away; this is likely a read error. The same CDR3 also results from other DNA sequences found in this sample. The J gene is uncalled and the V gene is TRDV1; the table's D call, TRDD3, has no DNA check behind it. CDR3 size: 18 residues. In germline, CDR1 is TSWWSYY, CDR2 QGS. Written as DNA, the CDR3 is TGTGCTCTTGGGGAACGGTTCAAGGGGGATACTGTCGTCGATAAACTCATCTTC. Its protein product is CALGERFKGDTVVDKLIF.

On this clone: The TCRdb protein, from a much larger clone, departs from this DNA's translation at residue 10, likely by read error; the protein shown derives from the DNA. The chain links TRDV1 to TRDJ1; tentative D call: TRDD3 (5 bases). As TCRdb names no J gene, one was assigned here on the basis of a DNA match to germline. Germline assignment: CDR1 TSWWSYY and CDR2 QGS. V was clipped by 0 bases and J by 5 bases, with 25 bases between them. The CDR3 runs to 19 residues. The CDR3: CALGELGGTGSYPWDKLIF. The CDR3 DNA sequence: TGTGCTCTTGGGGAACTAGGGGGTACAGGGTCTTACCCTTGGGATAAACTCATCTTT.

This clone has just a few counts. Translating this DNA gives a protein that differs at residue 4 from the TCRdb one, which belongs to a much larger clone; a read error is likely, and the protein shown is this translation. The chain employs TRDV1 and TRDJ1, with D maybe TRDD3 (6 bases). Germline V gene lookup returns CDR1 TSWWSYY and CDR2 QGS. Trimming left V 8 bases short and J 1 base short, with 23 bases between. The CDR3 covers 17 residues. CDR3 DNA: TGTGCTCTTTGGTCAATTCGAGGGTGGGGGGTCACCGATAAACTCATCTTT. Translating it yields CALWSIRGWGVTDKLIF.

This clone has only a few counts. TCRdb shows a much larger clone's protein in place of this DNA's translation, and the two differ at residue 18, likely through a read error; the protein shown is translated from the DNA. In DNA, the CDR3 is TGTGCTCTTGGGGAACGTCCTGTAACGTGGGGATACCTATTAGGACAACTGTGCACCGATAAACTCATCTTT. Translating gives CALGERPVTWGYLLGQLCTDKLIF. J is TRDJ1 and V is TRDV1; TRDD3 aligns across 8 bases. TCRdb gives no J gene; it was assigned here by matching the DNA to germline. V lost 1 base and J lost 1; bases outside the gene matches: 29. The CDR3 length is 24 residues. Germline V gives CDR1 TSWWSYY, CDR2 QGS.

The table lists this clone with many counts. The V and J genes are TRDV1 and TRDJ1; possibly TRDD2 or TRDD3 for D (5 bases each). Trimming stripped 2 bases from V and 2 bases from J, with 18 bases between. The CDR3 consists of 17 residues. The V gene's germline CDR1 is TSWWSYY and CDR2 QGS. The CDR3 is CALGEGRPVPGTDKLIF. The DNA for the CDR3 is TGTGCTCTTGGGGAAGGTAGGCCAGTTCCTGGGACCGATAAACTCATCTTT.

On this clone: The TCRdb record carries a much larger clone's protein, which differs from this DNA's translation at residue 5; a read error is the likely cause, and the protein listed here is the DNA translation. CDR3 region: CALGQSRVRLGIPDKLIF. In DNA form, the CDR3 reads TGTGCTCTTGGGCAAAGTCGGGTACGTTTGGGGATTCCCGATAAACTCATCTTT. This chain joins TRDV1 and TRDJ1, with a weak D call TRDD3 (6 bases). The CDR3 has 18 amino acids. Trimming cost V 5 bases and J 3 bases, with 25 bases left between them. Per the germline V gene, CDR1 is TSWWSYY and CDR2 is QGS.

A word on this clone: A read error likely explains why the TCRdb protein, taken from a much larger clone, differs from this DNA's translation at residue 15; the protein shown is translated from the DNA. This chain links TRDV1 with TRDJ1, with 12 bases lining up with TRDD3. Trimming cost V 2 bases and J 10 bases; bases outside gene matches: 17. The CDR3 loop spans 18 amino acids. Germline V gives CDR1 TSWWSYY, CDR2 QGS. CDR3 DNA sequence: TGTGCTCTTGGGGAAGGGGTCCCACTGGGGGATACAACTAGAAGACTCATCTTT. Residues: CALGEGVPLGDTTRRLIF.

This clone has more than one count but fewer than ten. The TCRdb record carries a much larger clone's protein, which differs from this DNA's translation at residue 9; a read error is the likely cause, and the protein listed here is the DNA translation. The chain combines TRDV1 with TRDJ1, with a possible D match to TRDD3 (5 bases). The J gene is not listed in TCRdb, so it was assigned here from a DNA match to germline. The CDR3 is made up of 18 amino acids. Trimming took 1 base from V and 0 from J, leaving 18 bases between them. Per germline, CDR1 TSWWSYY and CDR2 QGS. CDR3 coding DNA: TGTGCTCTTGGGGAACGAGGAAGGGGAGCGCTTTACACCGATAAACTCATCTTT. Translating it yields CALGERGRGALYTDKLIF.

A remark on this clone: The protein held in TCRdb is that of a much larger clone and does not match this DNA's translation at residue 5, likely because of a read error; the protein shown is translated from the DNA. V gene TRDV1 combines with J gene TRDJ1, with TRDD3 matching over 9 bases. Here the J gene came from matching the DNA to germline, since TCRdb omits it. CDR3 length equals 22 residues. Trimming took 4 bases from V and 7 from J; bases not matched to a gene: 31. The germline gives CDR1 TSWWSYY, CDR2 QGS. As DNA, the CDR3 is TGTGCTCTTGGGGTTCGCAACGTCCGTCCTACCTTACTGGGGGACCTAAGAGGTAAACTCATCTTT. It is translated as CALGVRNVRPTLLGDLRGKLIF.

This clone appeared a few times. A read error is the likely source, as a far larger clone sits one nucleotide away. The sample carries other DNA sequences with the same CDR3. This chain connects TRDV2 to TRDJ1; perhaps TRDD2 as D (5 bases). As TCRdb names no J gene, one was assigned here on the basis of a DNA match to germline. CDR1 GEAIGNYY and CDR2 EKD come from the germline V gene. The CDR3 covers 18 residues. Trimming shortened V by 3 bases and J by 4 bases, and 26 bases separated the two germline ends. The CDR3 protein is CACDSLRSRPASDDKLIF. The CDR3 DNA reads TGTGCCTGTGACTCCCTTCGCTCCAGACCCGCTTCAGACGATAAACTCATCTTT.

With regard to this clone: A far larger clone is one nucleotide away, so this likely arose from a read error. The sample has other DNA sequences that encode this CDR3 too. The V gene call is TRDV1, and the J gene call is absent; the D call in the table, TRDD3, was not verified against the DNA. This CDR3 has 22 amino acids. Germline assignment: CDR1 TSWWSYY and CDR2 QGS. The DNA of the CDR3 is TGTGCTCTTGGGGAACCTCCTTCCTACCCCGGGGAGGGGGATCCTAGGTCAGCACAACTCTTCTTC. This encodes CALGEPPSYPGEGDPRSAQLFF.

On this clone: A clone one base away is much larger, so this may be a read error. This sample also contains other DNA sequences that code for the same CDR3. The chain employs TRDV1 and TRDJ3; D may correspond to TRDD2 or TRDD3 (7 bases each). Germline CDR1 is TSWWSYY and CDR2 is QGS. The V end was cut by 4 bases, the J end by 2 bases, with 33 bases between. The CDR3 sequence is 24 residues long. The CDR3 spells CALGGVSFLRSPGDPAWDTRQMFF. The DNA of the CDR3 is TGTGCTCTTGGGGGGGTGTCCTTCCTTCGTTCGCCGGGGGATCCCGCCTGGGACACCCGACAGATGTTTTTC.

This clone has only a few counts. A far larger clone is off by one base, so a read error is likely. The sample carries other DNA sequences with the same CDR3. V and J are TRDV1 and TRDJ1, with 12 bases fitting TRDD3. This CDR3 is 20 amino acids long. J gave up 2 bases and V 3 bases, and 16 bases lay outside the gene matches. Germline V CDR1 and CDR2: TSWWSYY, QGS. This chain's CDR3 is CALGELAPTGGYRSTDKLIF. The CDR3 DNA sequence: TGTGCTCTTGGGGAGCTGGCCCCCACTGGGGGATACCGCTCAACCGATAAACTCATCTTT.

This clone was counted between two and nine times. TCRdb has a much larger clone's protein, which differs at residue 10 from the translation of this DNA, likely because of a read error; what is shown is the protein translated from the DNA. This chain's CDR3 is CALGETLRLRDLYTDKLIF. Here the CDR3 DNA reads TGTGCTCTTGGGGAGACTCTCCGACTGAGGGATCTATACACCGATAAACTCATCTTT. The genes are TRDV1 and TRDJ1, with D perhaps matching TRDD3 (5 bases). This CDR3 has 19 amino acids. Germline assignment: CDR1 TSWWSYY and CDR2 QGS. V lost 3 bases to trimming and J lost 0 bases, with 23 bases between them.

The sample holds many counts of this clone. Translating this DNA gives a protein that differs at residue 7 from the TCRdb one, which belongs to a much larger clone; a read error is likely, and the protein shown is this translation. The chain has TRDV1 and TRDJ1; 12 nucleotides agree with TRDD3. After removal of 1 base from V and 7 bases from J, the junction contained 28 bases not matched to a gene. This CDR3 is built from 23 residues. Germline V gene lookup returns CDR1 TSWWSYY and CDR2 QGS. CDR3 bases: TGTGCTCTTGGGGAACCCCTCTCCTACAGATTAGGGCTGGGGGATACGGGAGGGGGTAAACTCATCTTT. This gives the protein CALGEPLSYRLGLGDTGGGKLIF.

This clone turned up a few times. TCRdb's protein, taken from a much larger clone, differs from this DNA's translation at residue 15, likely owing to a read error; the protein displayed comes from the DNA. The chain employs TRDV1 and TRDJ1; 9 positions agree with TRDD2. The J gene, not given by TCRdb, was assigned here from a germline match of the nucleotide sequence. The CDR3 runs 21 residues. Germline CDR1 reads TSWWSYY; CDR2 reads QGS. J gave up 1 base and V 2 bases, and 20 bases lay outside the gene matches. The CDR3 nucleotides read TGTGCTCTTGGGGAATTGGCCTTCCTACCGCCACGGCTGGGAACCACCGATAAACTCATCTTT. Protein sequence: CALGELAFLPPRLGTTDKLIF.

A few counts support this clone. This likely stems from a read error, as it lies one base from a far larger clone. The same CDR3 arises from other DNA sequences in this sample as well. The chain has TRDV2 and TRDJ1; TRDD3 aligns across 8 bases. Per germline, CDR1 GEAIGNYY and CDR2 EKD. The V gene end was trimmed by 0 bases and the J gene end by 2 bases; junction bases not matched to a gene: 13. The CDR3 totals 18 residues. The CDR3 protein is CACDTVSRLGGGTDKLIF. The CDR3 DNA sequence: TGTGCCTGTGACACCGTTTCCCGACTGGGGGGGGGAACCGATAAACTCATCTTT.

This clone was seen many times. This DNA's translation and the protein TCRdb lists, from a much larger clone, do not match at residue 6, likely due to a read error; the protein shown is translated from the DNA. The sample holds other DNA sequences that translate to the same CDR3. V and J are TRDV1 and TRDJ1; 8 positions agree with TRDD3. With V trimmed by 5 bases and J by 2 bases, 16 bases remained unmatched. Germline V gives CDR1 TSWWSYY, CDR2 QGS. The length of the CDR3 is 18 residues. The CDR3 loop reads CALGTSPWGTHETDKLIF. In DNA, the CDR3 is TGTGCTCTTGGGACCAGCCCCTGGGGGACCCACGAGACCGATAAACTCATCTTT.

Only a few counts were recorded for this clone. A read error likely explains this, since a far larger clone differs by one base. The same CDR3 can be traced to other DNA sequences in this sample. The genes are TRDV3 and TRDJ1; 8 nucleotides match TRDD3. Germline matching of the DNA provided the J gene here, since TCRdb leaves it blank. The CDR3 loop spans 20 amino acids. Per the germline V gene, CDR1 is TVYSNPD and CDR2 is GDNSRS (reference sequence). V gave up 4 bases and J gave up 0 bases; unmatched junction bases: 25. The CDR3 DNA sequence: TGTGCCTCCTTCGGTCCCGATAGTACTGGGGGGAGATTCTACACCGATAAACTCATCTTT. Translating it yields CASFGPDSTGGRFYTDKLIF.

The table lists this clone with a few counts. The translation of this DNA and the TCRdb protein of a much larger clone differ at residue 14, probably owing to a read error; the protein shown here is translated from the DNA. CDR3 amino acids: CALGGAMPSAYTDRLIF. The CDR3 region has the DNA TGTGCTCTTGGGGGGGCCATGCCGAGCGCGTACACCGATAGACTCATCTTT. This sequence joins TRDV1 and TRDJ1; D is ambiguous. The J gene, absent from TCRdb, was called here by matching the DNA to germline. The CDR3 length is 17 residues. Looked up from germline, CDR1 is TSWWSYY and CDR2 is QGS.

A few counts support this clone. TCRdb records a much larger clone's protein for this DNA, with a difference at residue 10 that likely arises from a read error; the protein given is the translation of the DNA. This chain joins TRDV2 and TRDJ1, with D uncertain. The J gene, missing from TCRdb, was assigned here through DNA to germline matching. The CDR3 covers 14 residues. Trimming stripped 0 bases from V and 7 bases from J, with 14 bases between. The germline V gene encodes CDR1 GEAIGNYY and CDR2 EKD. The CDR3 reads CACDTVGVDGKLIF. The CDR3 DNA follows: TGTGCCTGTGACACCGTAGGAGTAGACGGTAAACTCATCTTT.

The table lists this clone with a few counts. A read error is likely here: a far larger clone is one base away. Additional DNA sequences in this sample encode the identical CDR3. The J gene is TRDJ1, the V gene TRDV2; 8 bases are shared with TRDD3. The J gene was missing in TCRdb and was found by matching the end of the DNA to germline. With V trimmed by 0 bases and J by 0 bases, 17 bases remained unmatched. Germline CDR1 reads GEAIGNYY; CDR2 reads EKD. This CDR3 has 20 residues. Here the CDR3 DNA reads TGTGCCTGTGACACCGAAGACAGGTTGACTGGGGGCCCACACACCGATAAACTCATCTTT. Translated: CACDTEDRLTGGPHTDKLIF.